The clone carrying this T cell receptor beta chain appeared once. Its cognate antigen is unknown. The data originate from a study of a mutant IDH1 vaccine in newly diagnosed glioma. General study points: Patients showed vaccine-induced immune responses at a rate of around 93%.

Time point defined: week 23, last vaccination. The content of each vaccine dose was 300 ug of mutant IDH1 20-mer peptide, and topical imiquimod accompanied it. Generated by immunoSEQ multiplex PCR, the TCRdb table keeps only in-frame clones and is missing some. The data show approximately 70,000 clones, 84% seen once. The source was PBMCs, collected from a glioma patient whose treatment included an IDH1 peptide vaccine. The sequence was obtained from a man aged 18 to 30 with glioma.

CDR3 in DNA: TGTGCCAGCAGCTTTGGTTCCCTCTCCGGAAACACCATATATTTT. Encoded protein: CASSFGSLSGNTIYF. The V gene is TRBV5-4, the J gene TRBJ1-3; D remains ambiguous. V lost 2 bases, J lost 4 bases, and 13 bases lay in between. Germline loops: CDR1 SGHNT, CDR2 YYREEE (reference sequence). The CDR3 totals 15 residues.